This TCR beta chain came from a study of T cells in Graves' hyperthyroidism and ophthalmopathy. Amplified regions were TCR beta CDR3 sequences from RNA transcripts. The HTBI primer set was used in a first-round RT-PCR of the TCR CDR3. One entry per CDR3 protein, called by TCRdb with MiXCR from the multiplex PCR reads. The top ten hold over 40% of the sample, which has approximately 330,000 distinct CDR3 sequences, roughly 23% seen once. Losses at the gene ends were 6 bases for V and 2 bases for J; bases not matched to a gene: 4. CDR1 and CDR2 (germline): MNHNS, SASEGT. The length of the CDR3 is 14 residues. On this clonotype itself: A read error is possible here, since a much larger clone lies one base away. Likely a read error: the CDR3 ends without its conserved phenylalanine or tryptophan.

The origin of this receptor is a woman between 45 and 60 years old with Graves' hyperthyroidism. The genes are TRBV6-1 and TRBJ2-3; 8 bases are shared with TRBD2. The sample taken for sequencing was blood. CDR3 residues: CASRSGGITDTQYS. The CDR3 bases are TGTGCCAGCAGGAGCGGGGGCATCACAGATACGCAGTATTCT.